This T cell receptor (beta chain) was found in a study of blood T cells in healthy people across ages. Overall study results and limits: In long-lived donors, naive CD4+ cell counts and diversity exceeded those of aged donors. A strong correlation between TCR beta diversity and naive T cell percentage was seen. The unknown donor CMV status may have confounded expanded clonotype changes.

In its sample, this clonotype was seen a few times. What it binds is not known. Germline CDR1 DFQATT, CDR2 SNEGSKA (reference sequence). V lost 0 bases, J lost 6 bases, and 10 bases lay in between. The CDR3 is 13 residues long. The authors drew approximately 9 milliliters of peripheral blood from each donor. Through a sample-barcoded 5' primer and a J-beta primer mix, a second PCR was run for roughly 6 to 11 cycles. Using its own MiXCR run on the 5' RACE reads, TCRdb lists one record per CDR3 protein. The data show around 2 million distinct CDR3 sequences, with around 40% seen just once and 20% to 25% held by the top ten.

The clonotype originates from a human donor in good health. The rearrangement links TRBV20-1 to TRBJ2-3; weak D call: TRBD1 (6 bases). Sequencing used blood. The CDR3 reads CSARDPTGDTQYF. CDR3 nucleotides: TGCAGTGCTAGAGATCCTACAGGGGATACGCAGTATTTT.